This T cell receptor beta chain is drawn from a study of cytomegalovirus exposure and HLA in healthy donors. From germline, CDR1 is LNHDA and CDR2 SQIVND (reference sequence). This CDR3 has 14 residues. Between the trimmed V and J ends, which lost 4 bases and 6 bases, there was a span of 15 bases. Assay used: immunoSEQ multiplex PCR; TCRdb lists only in-frame clones, some missing. The sample has 50,000 to 65,000 clones; just under 95% are singletons. The source of this sequence is a woman under 30 in good health and CMV-seropositive. The genes are TRBV19 and TRBJ1-1; D is perhaps TRBD1 (5 bases). The sample taken for sequencing was PBMCs. The CDR3 coding sequence is TGTGCCAGTAGTACGACCGCCTGGGGGGCTGAAGCTTTCTTT. Its protein is CASSTTAWGAEAFF.